The rows below give T cell receptor beta chains drawn from one sample of a study of response to subunit inactivated influenza vaccine. TCRdb independently ran MiXCR on the RT-PCR reads; one entry per CDR3 protein. The data hold 300,000 to 350,000 distinct CDR3 sequences, with 21% observed a single time. Sample: PBMCs from blood, taken less than 22 months after vaccination. The receptor source for this set is a man in his fifties or sixties who received an inactivated influenza vaccine. CDR3s include the opening cysteine and the closing phenylalanine or tryptophan. The D gene is left open where the match is weak. Only some rows state a clone size, as once, few, many or a class for expanded clones.

J: TRBJ1-2
V: TRBV7-2
size: few
D: TRBD1
DNA: TGTGCCAGCAGTCCCCGGGACAGTACCTATGGCTACACCTTC
CDR3: CASSPRDSTYGYTF

J: TRBJ1-2
V: TRBV4-3
size: NA
D: NA
DNA: TGCGCCAGCAGCCAAGGGGGGGTTGGCTATGGCTACACCTTC
CDR3: CASSQGGVGYGYTF

J: TRBJ2-2
V: TRBV4-1
size: few
D: NA
DNA: TGCGCCAGCAGCACAGAACAGGGCGGCACCGGGGAGCTGTTTTTT
CDR3: CASSTEQGGTGELFF

J: TRBJ2-1
V: TRBV9
size: NA
D: TRBD2
DNA: TGTGCCAGCAGCGACGACTGGGGGGTGGGGGTGACTAGCGGGCTATGGAGCTCCTACAATGAGCAGTTCTTC
CDR3: CASSDDWGVGVTSGLWSSYNEQFF

J: TRBJ1-4
V: TRBV2
size: many
D: NA
DNA: TGTGCCAGCAGAGACAGCGTTACTAATGAAAAACTGTTTTTT
CDR3: CASRDSVTNEKLFF

J: TRBJ1-5
V: TRBV5-1
size: NA
D: TRBD1
DNA: TGCGCCAGCAGCTACGGACAGGCCGATCAGCCCCAGCATTTT
CDR3: CASSYGQADQPQHF

J: TRBJ2-7
V: TRBV5-1
size: NA
D: NA
DNA: TGCGCCAGCAGCATAGGGACCGCTTACGAGCAGTACTTC
CDR3: CASSIGTAYEQYF

J: TRBJ2-1
V: TRBV12-3/TRBV12-4
size: NA
D: NA
DNA: TGTGCCAGCAGGAGAGCAGGGGATGAGCAGTTCTTC
CDR3: CASRRAGDEQFF

J: TRBJ1-2
V: TRBV20-1
size: NA
D: NA
DNA: TGCAGTGCTAGAGGGCTGAAGGATAACTATGGCTACACCTTC
CDR3: CSARGLKDNYGYTF

J: TRBJ1-6
V: TRBV28
size: few
D: NA
DNA: TGTGCCAGCAATTCGGGCCGACAGGAGAGCTCCTATAATTCACCCCTCCACTTT
CDR3: CASNSGRQESSYNSPLHF

J: TRBJ2-7
V: TRBV12-3/TRBV12-4
size: few
D: NA
DNA: TGTGCCAGCAGTTTTGGGTTCTACGAGCAGTACTTC
CDR3: CASSFGFYEQYF

J: TRBJ2-7
V: TRBV3-1
size: few
D: TRBD2
DNA: TGTGCCAGCAGCCACTCTAGCGGGAGCTACGAGCAGTACTTC
CDR3: CASSHSSGSYEQYF

J: TRBJ2-4
V: TRBV28
size: NA
D: NA
DNA: TGTGCCAGCAGTCCTAGGGACCAAAACATTCAGTACTTC
CDR3: CASSPRDQNIQYF

J: TRBJ1-2
V: TRBV7-9
size: NA
D: TRBD1
DNA: TGTGCCAGCAGCCGGGACAGGGGGGACTATGGCTACACCTTC
CDR3: CASSRDRGDYGYTF

J: TRBJ2-7
V: TRBV20-1
size: NA
D: TRBD1
DNA: TGCAGTGCTGGAACCGGGACAGGGTCCCACGAGCAGTACTTC
CDR3: CSAGTGTGSHEQYF